Sequencing of this TCR beta chain was carried out in a study of identical twins. Study-level points and caveats: Fewer insertions marked abundant cord blood beta clonotypes; young adult naive trended weakly, memory not at all. Conclusions were drawn cross-sectionally by statistical analysis, without following the same donors.

Using its own MiXCR run on the 5' RACE reads, TCRdb lists one record per CDR3 protein. The sample shows 200,000 to 250,000 distinct CDR3 sequences, roughly 13% of them seen only once. V lost 5 bases to trimming and J lost 0 bases; unmatched junction nucleotides: 4. The CDR3 runs 15 residues. Germline values: CDR1 DFQATT, CDR2 SNEGSKA (reference sequence). This clonotype was found a few times. As yet, its antigen is unknown. These sequences were also reported in another study, on yellow fever vaccine responses in identical twins.

This TCR derives from a woman aged 18 to 35 in good health. Sequenced material: memory (CD45RO+) T cells sorted from blood. This chain joins TRBV20-1 and TRBJ2-6; 7 bases agree with TRBD1. Written as DNA, the CDR3 is TGCAGTGCTCCGGACAGGAACTCTGGGGCCAACGTCCTGACTTTC. Amino acids: CSAPDRNSGANVLTF.